Each of the 12 T cell receptor beta chains below was sequenced from the same sample in a study of technical replicates of blood from a handful of donors (dated by TCRdb to between 2016 and 2019). Library prep was done by the immunoSEQ multiplex PCR assay. What TCRdb holds here is the immuneACCESS table cut down to in-frame rearrangements. Part of the clones is not present; checked against another copy, under half of the missing clones reflect an unresolved V gene, and the others are unexplained. The sample profile shows tens of thousands of clones; 93% of them were found once. The top ten constitute 0.25% of the sample. The sequenced sample consisted of T cells isolated from PBMCs. Receptors originate from a human donor in good health.

This chain's CDR3 is CASSVGTANRETQYF. CDR3 bases: TGTGCCAGCAGCGTGGGGACAGCGAACCGGGAGACCCAGTACTTC. The chain has TRBV9 and TRBJ2-5, with TRBD1 matching 7 bases. The CDR3 has 15 amino acids. CDR1 and CDR2 from the germline V gene are SGDLS and YYNGEE. V was pared by 2 bases and J by 5 bases, with 9 bases of the junction left unmatched.

DNA of the CDR3: TGTGCCAGCAGTGACAGGGGGCTGCTCTACGAGCAGTACTTC. It encodes CASSDRGLLYEQYF. The chain couples TRBV28 to TRBJ2-7; 10 bases agree with TRBD1. Trimming at V came to 5 bases and at J to 3 bases, leaving 4 bases not matched to a gene. CDR3 length: 14 amino acids. Germline CDR1 MDHEN, CDR2 SYDVKM.

The chain employs TRBV5-4 and TRBJ2-7; 7 nucleotides match TRBD1. CDR3 length: 14 amino acids. Per germline, CDR1 SGHNT and CDR2 YYREEE (reference sequence). The J segment lost 4 bases and the V segment lost 3 bases, leaving 7 bases of the junction unmatched. CDR3 region: CASSYKPTGYEQYF. Here the CDR3 DNA reads TGTGCCAGCAGCTATAAGCCGACAGGGTACGAGCAGTACTTC. The variable domain in full, completed from reference TRBV5-4 and TRBJ2-7, reads ETGVTQSPTHLIKTRGQQVTLRCSSQSGHNTVSWYQQALGQGPQFIFQYYREEENGRGNFPPRFSGLQFPNYSSELNVNALELDDSALYLCASSYKPTGYEQYFGPGTRLTVT.

This clone was observed a few times. This sequence joins TRBV5-8 and TRBJ2-7, with TRBD1 matching 8 bases. CDR1 and CDR2 (germline): SGHTS, YDEGEE. The V segment lost 5 bases and the J segment 5 bases; nucleotides outside the gene matches: 9. The CDR3 sequence is 14 residues long. The CDR3 DNA reads as TGTGCCAGCAGTGGAGACAGGGGCGTGAACGAGCAGTACTTC. As protein: CASSGDRGVNEQYF. Supplemented by reference TRBV5-8 and TRBJ2-7, the full variable domain reads EAGVTQSPTHLIKTRGQQATLRCSPISGHTSVYWYQQALGLGLQFLLWYDEGEERNRGNFPPRFSGRQFPNYSSELNVNALELEDSALYLCASSGDRGVNEQYFGPGTRLTVT.

The genes are TRBV19 and TRBJ1-1; weak D call: TRBD1 (5 bases). V was cut by 2 bases and J by 3 bases, with 19 bases left in between. Germline assignment: CDR1 LNHDA and CDR2 SQIVND (reference sequence). The CDR3 runs to 17 residues. Here the CDR3 reads CASSIMTTSGGDTEAFF. Written as DNA, the CDR3 is TGTGCCAGTAGTATAATGACTACCTCGGGAGGGGACACTGAAGCTTTCTTT.

This chain connects TRBV27 to TRBJ2-7, with 8 bases matching TRBD1. V was pared by 4 bases and J by 2 bases, with 7 bases of the junction left unmatched. Germline CDR1 reads MNHEY; CDR2 reads SMNVEV (reference sequence). The CDR3 spans 15 residues. The CDR3 nucleotides are TGTGCCAGCAGTTACGCCGCGGACAGGGCCTACGAGCAGTACTTC. Its translation is CASSYAADRAYEQYF.

The chain links TRBV7-9 to TRBJ2-2; D might be TRBD1 (6 bases). The CDR3 sequence is 13 residues long. Trimming cost V 6 bases and J 6 bases, with 11 bases left between them. Per the germline V gene, CDR1 is SEHNR and CDR2 is FQNEAQ (reference sequence). The CDR3 sequence: CASSPTGSGELFF. In DNA form, the CDR3 reads TGTGCCAGCAGTCCTACAGGGTCCGGGGAGCTGTTTTTT. Drawing the rest from reference TRBV7-9 and TRBJ2-2, the complete variable domain is DTGVSQNPRHKITKRGQNVTFRCDPISEHNRLYWYRQTLGQGPEFLTYFQNEAQLEKSRLLSDRFSAERPKGSFSTLEIQRTEQGDSAMYLCASSPTGSGELFFGEGSRLTVL.

The chain uses TRBV11-3 and TRBJ2-7; possible D gene TRBD1, 6 bases. The CDR3 covers 15 residues. From germline, CDR1 is SGHNT and CDR2 YENEEA. Trimming took off 5 bases at V and 5 bases at J, with 19 bases between the two ends. CDR3 region: CASSITRFGTNEQYF. The CDR3 nucleotides are TGTGCCAGCAGCATCACACGATTTGGGACAAACGAGCAGTACTTC.

This rearrangement joins TRBV29-1 to TRBJ1-2, with 8 bases aligning to TRBD1. The CDR3 consists of 12 residues. Germline values: CDR1 SQVTM, CDR2 ANQGSEA. With 4 bases clipped from V and 2 bases from J, the junction kept 0 bases outside the gene matches. This chain's CDR3 is CSVGDRNYGYTF. CDR3 bases: TGCAGCGTTGGGGACAGGAACTATGGCTACACCTTC.

This chain connects TRBV4-2 to TRBJ2-1; no clear D gene. V was cut by 3 bases and J by 9 bases, with 6 bases left in between. Germline loops: CDR1 LGHNA, CDR2 YNFKEQ. The CDR3 is made up of 11 amino acids. CDR3 coding DNA: TGTGCCAGCAGCCACAGAGGTGAGCAGTTCTTC. It is translated as CASSHRGEQFF.

This clone was counted once. The J gene is TRBJ2-3, the V gene TRBV9; 7 bases match TRBD2. CDR1 is SGDLS, CDR2 YYNGEE, per germline. The CDR3 sequence is 16 residues long. Trimming took 0 bases from V and 2 from J; bases not matched to a gene: 6. CDR3 sequence: CASSVAGDYLTDTQYF. CDR3 nucleotide sequence: TGTGCCAGCAGCGTAGCGGGGGACTACCTCACAGATACGCAGTATTTT.

The gene calls are TRBV6-4 and TRBJ2-5; possible D gene TRBD1, 6 bases. The germline V gene encodes CDR1 MRHNA and CDR2 SNTAGT. The length of the CDR3 is 15 residues. The germline V and J ends were trimmed by 3 bases and 6 bases, with 17 bases remaining between them. CDR3 in DNA: TGTGCCAGCAGTGAGGGTGGGGGCGCTACGAAGACCCAGTACTTC. This sequence encodes CASSEGGGATKTQYF.